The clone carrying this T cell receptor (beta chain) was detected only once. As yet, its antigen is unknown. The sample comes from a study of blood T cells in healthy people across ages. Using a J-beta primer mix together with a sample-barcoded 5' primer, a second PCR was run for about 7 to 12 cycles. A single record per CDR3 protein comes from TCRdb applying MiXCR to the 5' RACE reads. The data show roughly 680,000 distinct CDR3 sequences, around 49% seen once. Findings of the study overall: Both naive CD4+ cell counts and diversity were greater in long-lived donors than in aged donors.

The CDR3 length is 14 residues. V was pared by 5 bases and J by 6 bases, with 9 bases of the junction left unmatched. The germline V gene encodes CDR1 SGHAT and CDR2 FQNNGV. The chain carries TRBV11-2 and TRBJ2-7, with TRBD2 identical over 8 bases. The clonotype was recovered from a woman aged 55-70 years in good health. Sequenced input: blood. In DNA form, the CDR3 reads TGTGCCAGCAGCACGTTAGCGGGATGTTCCGAGCAGTACTTC. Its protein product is CASSTLAGCSEQYF.